This entry lists 3 T cell receptor beta chains sequenced from one sample in a study of cytomegalovirus exposure and HLA in healthy donors. PCR was performed using 60 Vbeta and 13 Jbeta primers. Here immunoSEQ multiplex PCR was the method, and the copy in TCRdb shows in-frame clones only, minus some. The table records 120,000 or so clones, about two thirds of them present only once. Sequenced material: PBMCs. The receptor source for this set is a man aged 30 to 45 in good health and CMV-seronegative.

This clone was counted between two and nine times. The chain recombines TRBV7-2 with TRBJ2-4; 14 bases match TRBD2. This CDR3 has 17 residues. The germline V gene encodes CDR1 SGHTA and CDR2 FQGNSA. V shed 5 bases and J 0 bases; nucleotides not matched to a gene: 3. As DNA, the CDR3 is TGTGCCAGCAGCCCCGGGACTAGCGGGGGAGCCAAAAACATTCAGTACTTC. The encoded protein is CASSPGTSGGAKNIQYF.

The genes are TRBV9 and TRBJ2-2; TRBD1 might be the D (5 bases). The V and J ends lost 0 bases and 7 bases respectively, with 13 bases between them. Germline V gene data show CDR1 as SGDLS and CDR2 as YYNGEE. CDR3 length: 15 residues. The CDR3, as DNA: TGTGCCAGCAGCGTAGCGGCAGGGAATCACGGGGAGCTGTTTTTT. Protein: CASSVAAGNHGELFF.

This clone was seen a few times. V usage is TRBV2 and J usage is TRBJ1-2, with 11 bases identical to TRBD1. CDR1 is SNHLY, CDR2 FYNNEI, per germline. CDR3 size: 16 residues. V trimming: 10 bases; J trimming: 4 bases; junction bases outside the gene matches: 14. CDR3 coding DNA: TGTGCCATCGACTCCGGGACAGGGGGAGAGGGCTATGGCTACACCTTC. It is translated as CAIDSGTGGEGYGYTF.